A single sample is the source of the 31 T cell receptor beta chains below, sequenced in a study of T-cell memory formation after mild COVID-19 listed by TCRdb under 2021. Library method: 5' RACE. TCRdb names Illumina NovaSeq 6000 as the instrument used. TCRdb reanalyzed the raw reads on its own, using fastp at Q25 for trimming and MiXCR for clone calling, and kept in-frame beta chains. Rows are combined by CDR3 protein, so each entry shows the most common genes and DNA. This sample has 200,000 to 300,000 distinct CDR3 sequences in its table, and approximately 15% of those were observed once. Clones ranked in the top ten supply 2% to 2.5% of the sample. Sequencing was performed on PBMCs or a T cell subset sorted from them (not recorded which). The receptor source for this set is an adult woman who had mild COVID-19 (a few samples of this study predate the infection). The sample titles of this study are shuffled in the database, so cell type and time point are left out; the donor was told from shared clones.

The genes are TRBV7-3 and TRBJ2-1; the match to TRBD2 covers 10 bases. Unmatched junction bases numbered 3, after V lost 1 base and J lost 9 bases. This CDR3 is built from 14 residues. Looked up from germline, CDR1 is SGHTA and CDR2 is FQGTGA. CDR3 nucleotide sequence: TGTGCCAGCAGCTTAATGGGACTAGCGAGTGAGCAGTTCTTC. Translating gives CASSLMGLASEQFF.

J is TRBJ2-3 and V is TRBV5-1; the D gene is possibly TRBD1 (5 bases). Germline CDR1 is SGHRS and CDR2 is YFSETQ. V was trimmed by 4 bases and J by 9 bases, leaving 15 bases between them. The CDR3 has 13 amino acids. This CDR3 is CASSPEFPGTQYF. Written as DNA, the CDR3 is TGCGCCAGCAGCCCGGAATTCCCAGGGACGCAGTATTTT.

This clonotype has ten or more counts. The chain couples TRBV6-6 to TRBJ2-3; tentative D call: TRBD1 (5 bases). Germline CDR1 reads MNHNY; CDR2 reads SVGAGI (reference sequence). CDR3 length: 12 amino acids. Trimming left V 6 bases short and J 5 bases short, with 9 bases between. CDR3 in DNA: TGTGCCAGCAGCCCGACAGAAGATACGCAGTATTTT. Protein: CASSPTEDTQYF.

A few counts support this clonotype. This sequence joins TRBV7-8 and TRBJ2-7; possibly TRBD1 for D (6 bases). With 3 bases removed from V and 2 bases from J, the gap between germline ends came to 14 bases. Germline lookup yields CDR1 SGHVS and CDR2 FQNEAQ. The CDR3 totals 15 residues. DNA of the CDR3: TGTGCCAGCAGCTTCGAGAGACAGGCCGCCTACGAGCAGTACTTC. This gives the protein CASSFERQAAYEQYF.

In its sample, this clonotype was seen a few times. The chain couples TRBV4-2 to TRBJ2-1; no clear D. Germline assignment: CDR1 LGHNA and CDR2 YNFKEQ. The CDR3 is 16 amino acids. V lost 0 bases and J 1 base, leaving 10 bases between the germline ends. In DNA form, the CDR3 reads TGTGCCAGCAGCCAAGAGGTAAGGTTTTCCTACAATGAGCAGTTCTTC. Translation: CASSQEVRFSYNEQFF.

J is TRBJ2-3 and V is TRBV9, with TRBD2 as a possible D gene (6 bases). The V end was cut by 4 bases, the J end by 7 bases, with 28 bases between. Per germline, CDR1 SGDLS and CDR2 YYNGEE. The CDR3 extends over 18 amino acids. For the CDR3, the DNA is TGTGCCAGCAGCATCCCACCTACGCTAGCGTCGACTTTGAATACGCAGTATTTT. Translated: CASSIPPTLASTLNTQYF.

J is TRBJ2-7 and V is TRBV5-6, with D perhaps TRBD1 (5 bases). Germline CDR1 SGHDT, CDR2 YYEEEE. The CDR3 has 18 residues. V was pared by 1 base and J by 3 bases, with 23 bases between. The CDR3 region has the DNA TGTGCCAGCAGCTTGAGGCAGGGTGGGCCCCCGGCGAACTACGAGCAGTACTTC. Its protein is CASSLRQGGPPANYEQYF. The variable domain in full, completed from reference TRBV5-6 and TRBJ2-7, reads DAGVTQSPTHLIKTRGQQVTLRCSPKSGHDTVSWYQQALGQGPQFIFQYYEEEERQRGNFPDRFSGHQFPNYSSELNVNALLLGDSALYLCASSLRQGGPPANYEQYFGPGTRLTVT.

V and J are TRBV18 and TRBJ1-6; 9 nucleotides agree with TRBD1. The CDR3 runs 14 residues. Germline CDR1 KGHSH, CDR2 LQKENI. The V and J ends lost 5 bases and 9 bases, in that order; junction bases with no gene match: 5. CDR3 in DNA: TGTGCCAGCTCAGAGGACAGGGGAGGTTCACCCCTCCACTTT. This sequence encodes CASSEDRGGSPLHF.

This clonotype was detected only a few times. The chain couples TRBV6-5 to TRBJ2-7, with 10 bases lining up with TRBD2. CDR1 and CDR2 from the germline V gene are MNHEY and SVGAGI. This CDR3 spans 14 amino acids. V was pared by 6 bases and J by 2 bases, with 4 bases of the junction left unmatched. The chain's CDR3 is CASSASGGTYEQYF. As DNA, the CDR3 is TGTGCCAGCAGCGCTAGCGGGGGAACCTACGAGCAGTACTTC.

The chain combines TRBV3-1 with TRBJ1-1; no reliable D call. The CDR3 runs 14 residues. Germline V gene lookup returns CDR1 LGHDT and CDR2 YNNKEL (reference sequence). V gave up 1 base and J gave up 7 bases, with 13 bases separating them. The CDR3 nucleotides are TGTGCCAGCAGCCAAGGACGGAGAGAGGGTGAAGCTTTCTTT. It codes for CASSQGRREGEAFF. Drawing the rest from reference TRBV3-1 and TRBJ1-1, the complete variable domain is DTAVSQTPKYLVTQMGNDKSIKCEQNLGHDTMYWYKQDSKKFLKIMFSYNNKELIINETVPNRFSPKSPDKAHLNLHINSLELGDSAVYFCASSQGRREGEAFFGQGTRLTVV.

The chain couples TRBV7-9 to TRBJ2-3, with TRBD2 matching 11 bases. The CDR3 has 15 amino acids. Germline trimming cut 6 bases from V and 1 base from J; bases unmatched to any gene: 3. Germline V gene data show CDR1 as SEHNR and CDR2 as FQNEAQ (reference sequence). This CDR3 reads CASRLAGAGTDTQYF. The CDR3 DNA reads TGTGCCAGCAGACTAGCGGGGGCCGGCACAGATACGCAGTATTTT.

The V and J genes are TRBV5-1 and TRBJ2-3, with TRBD1 matching 8 bases. Germline assignment: CDR1 SGHRS and CDR2 YFSETQ. This CDR3 is built from 19 residues. The ends lost 2 bases at V and 2 bases at J; junction bases unmatched: 16. The CDR3, as DNA: TGCGCCAGCAGCTTCCCCCGGACAGGGTCCTCTCGAGACACAGATACGCAGTATTTT. Its translation: CASSFPRTGSSRDTDTQYF.

Only a few counts were recorded for this clonotype. V is TRBV7-9 and J is TRBJ2-7; 7 bases agree with TRBD1. This CDR3 spans 17 amino acids. Germline CDR1 SEHNR, CDR2 FQNEAQ (reference sequence). J gave up 3 bases and V 1 base, and 12 bases lay outside the gene matches. The CDR3 loop reads CASSLGPDRALLYEQYF. CDR3 coding DNA: TGTGCCAGCAGCTTAGGACCCGACAGGGCCCTACTCTACGAGCAGTACTTC.

The chain is built from TRBV2 and TRBJ2-2; D call uncertain. CDR3 size: 14 residues. V shed 3 bases and J shed 7 bases, with 12 bases lying between them. The germline V gene encodes CDR1 SNHLY and CDR2 FYNNEI. The CDR3 spells CASSEVPRRGELFF. In DNA, the CDR3 is TGTGCCAGCAGTGAGGTGCCAAGACGCGGGGAGCTGTTTTTT.

The chain has TRBV9 and TRBJ1-1; no definite D call. The CDR3 extends over 14 amino acids. Trimming removed 7 bases from V and 1 base from J, with 14 bases in between. Per the germline V gene, CDR1 is SGDLS and CDR2 is YYNGEE. The CDR3 loop reads CASSVSPANTEAFF. CDR3 bases: TGTGCCAGCTCCGTAAGTCCCGCGAACACTGAAGCTTTCTTT.

This clonotype was recorded at least ten times. The J gene is TRBJ2-7, the V gene TRBV20-1; TRBD2 agrees at 9 bases. The germline V gene has CDR1 DFQATT and CDR2 SNEGSKA (reference sequence). Losses at the gene ends were 3 bases for V and 2 bases for J; bases not matched to a gene: 8. CDR3 length: 15 amino acids. The chain's CDR3 is CSASGSGSKAYEQYF. The CDR3 DNA reads as TGCAGTGCTAGCGGTAGCGGGAGTAAAGCCTACGAGCAGTACTTC.

This clonotype was detected only once. This chain links TRBV2 with TRBJ2-5, with TRBD2 as a possible D gene (5 bases). The CDR3 length is 11 residues. The germline CDR1 and CDR2 sequences are SNHLY and FYNNEI. Deletions cut 11 bases from V and 1 base from J, with 8 bases between. This CDR3 is CARRGQETQYF. Written as DNA, the CDR3 is TGTGCCCGCCGGGGCCAAGAGACCCAGTACTTC.

The chain has TRBV7-9 and TRBJ2-4; 8 positions match TRBD2. CDR1 is SEHNR, CDR2 FQNEAQ, per germline (reference sequence). The V and J ends lost 2 bases and 8 bases, in that order; junction bases with no gene match: 11. The CDR3 runs to 16 residues. CDR3 bases: TGTGCCAGCAGCTTATTCGGGGAAACGCGGGGGGACATTCAGTACTTC. Translation: CASSLFGETRGDIQYF.

This chain uses TRBV11-3 with TRBJ2-1; 11 bases map to TRBD2. CDR1 and CDR2 from the germline V gene are SGHNT and YENEEA. The CDR3 spans 14 residues. Trimming cost V 1 base and J 8 bases; bases outside gene matches: 1. The CDR3 nucleotides read TGTGCCAGCAGCTTAGGGACTAGCGGGTATGAGCAGTTCTTC. The encoded protein is CASSLGTSGYEQFF.

This clonotype has at least ten counts. The J gene is TRBJ1-1, the V gene TRBV9, with D uncertain. Germline values: CDR1 SGDLS, CDR2 YYNGEE. V lost 0 bases and J lost 1, with 10 bases in between. The CDR3 totals 15 residues. CDR3 residues: CASSVEPHRNTEAFF. CDR3 nucleotide sequence: TGTGCCAGCAGCGTAGAACCTCATCGGAACACTGAAGCTTTCTTT.

This clonotype was counted a few times. This chain connects TRBV12-3 or TRBV12-4 to TRBJ2-7; 12 bases agree with TRBD2. The CDR3 loop spans 16 amino acids. V dropped 6 bases and J dropped 1; count of bases not matched to a gene: 7. CDR3 nucleotides: TGTGCCAGCAGCCCCGGGACTAGCGGGCTGTCCTACGAGCAGTACTTC. Amino acid sequence: CASSPGTSGLSYEQYF.

There are a few counts of this clonotype. The chain uses TRBV5-6 and TRBJ2-3; D could derive from TRBD1 or TRBD2 (6 bases each). Germline CDR1 SGHDT, CDR2 YYEEEE. The ends were cut back, 3 bases at V and 0 bases at J, with 14 bases in the middle. The CDR3 contains 16 residues. Here the CDR3 DNA reads TGTGCCAGCAGCTCATGGGGGGCCGGGAGCACAGATACGCAGTATTTT. Translation: CASSSWGAGSTDTQYF.

The sample holds many counts of this clonotype. This chain connects TRBV5-6 to TRBJ2-7; possible D gene TRBD2, 5 bases. Germline CDR1 is SGHDT and CDR2 is YYEEEE. CDR3 length: 14 residues. V was shortened by 4 bases and J by 1 base, with 12 bases between the two germline ends. For the CDR3, the DNA is TGTGCCAGCAGCCTGAGGAGCGGATCCTACGAGCAGTACTTC. Its protein is CASSLRSGSYEQYF.

This clonotype was counted only a few times. This CDR3 reads CASSSTLDREAYEQYF. CDR3 DNA: TGTGCCAGCAGCTCCACGTTGGACAGGGAGGCTTACGAGCAGTACTTC. The chain employs TRBV7-9 and TRBJ2-7, with 8 nucleotides matching TRBD1. Germline CDR1 and CDR2: SEHNR and FQNEAQ (reference sequence). The V segment lost 4 bases and the J segment 4 bases; nucleotides outside the gene matches: 12. The CDR3 totals 16 residues.

The V call is TRBV7-3, the J call TRBJ2-3, with D possibly being TRBD1 (6 bases). V was cut by 1 base and J by 4 bases, with 12 bases left in between. Germline V gene sequence: CDR1 SGHTA, CDR2 FQGTGA. The CDR3 spans 15 residues. For the CDR3, the DNA is TGTGCCAGCAGCTTAAAGCCCGGACAGCCAGATACGCAGTATTTT. Protein: CASSLKPGQPDTQYF.

A few counts support this clonotype. The chain recombines TRBV7-2 with TRBJ2-7; D unclear. The CDR3 is made up of 12 amino acids. Germline V gives CDR1 SGHTA, CDR2 FQGNSA. V lost 5 bases, J lost 1 base, and 6 bases lay in between. Written as DNA, the CDR3 is TGTGCCAGCAGCGTAGATTCCTACGAGCAGTACTTC. Translating it yields CASSVDSYEQYF.

This clonotype was observed a few times. This chain joins TRBV29-1 and TRBJ2-3; possible D gene TRBD2, 5 bases. The CDR3 consists of 12 residues. Germline lookup yields CDR1 SQVTM and CDR2 ANQGSEA. The V gene lost 3 bases and the J gene lost 3 bases, with 7 bases spanning the gap. CDR3 residues: CSVDEGTDTQYF. Written as DNA, the CDR3 is TGCAGCGTTGATGAGGGAACAGATACGCAGTATTTT.

This clonotype has just a few counts. The V gene is TRBV7-6, the J gene TRBJ2-5; D not resolved. This CDR3 has 13 residues. V lost 4 bases and J 5 bases, leaving 11 bases between the germline ends. Per the germline V gene, CDR1 is SGHVS and CDR2 is FNYEAQ. The CDR3 is CASSSALGETQYF. The CDR3 DNA sequence: TGTGCCAGCAGCTCAGCCCTCGGGGAGACCCAGTACTTC. Drawing the rest from reference TRBV7-6 and TRBJ2-5, the complete variable domain is GAGVSQSPRYKVTKRGQDVALRCDPISGHVSLYWYRQALGQGPEFLTYFNYEAQQDKSGLPNDRFSAERPEGSISTLTIQRTEQRDSAMYRCASSSALGETQYFGPGTRLLVL.

The chain couples TRBV7-3 to TRBJ2-7; D assignment may be TRBD1 or TRBD2 (6 bases each). The CDR3 has 15 residues. The germline V and J ends were trimmed by 1 base and 6 bases, with 16 bases remaining between them. CDR1 and CDR2 (germline): SGHTA, FQGTGA. The CDR3 sequence is CASSLMGVSGAEQYF. The CDR3 DNA reads TGTGCCAGCAGCTTAATGGGCGTGTCGGGGGCCGAGCAGTACTTC.

V usage is TRBV15 and J usage is TRBJ2-1; 14 nucleotides align to TRBD2. Trimming removed 3 bases from V and 6 bases from J; junction bases left unmatched: 7. This CDR3 comprises 17 residues. Per the germline V gene, CDR1 is LNHNV and CDR2 is YYDKDF (reference sequence). CDR3 in amino acids: CATSSSWGLAGVNEQFF. CDR3 DNA: TGTGCCACCAGCAGTTCCTGGGGACTAGCGGGAGTCAATGAGCAGTTCTTC.

The chain employs TRBV3-1 and TRBJ1-1, with D unclear. The CDR3 totals 13 residues. Trimming took 1 base from V and 3 from J, leaving 6 bases between them. Looked up from germline, CDR1 is LGHDT and CDR2 is YNNKEL (reference sequence). The DNA of the CDR3 is TGTGCCAGCAGCCAAGGTATTGACACTGAAGCTTTCTTT. Amino acid sequence: CASSQGIDTEAFF.